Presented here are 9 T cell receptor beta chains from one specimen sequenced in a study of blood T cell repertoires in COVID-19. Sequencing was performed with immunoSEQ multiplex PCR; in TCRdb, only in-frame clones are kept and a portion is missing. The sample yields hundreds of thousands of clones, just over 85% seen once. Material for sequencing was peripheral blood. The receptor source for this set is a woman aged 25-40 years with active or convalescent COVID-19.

The CDR3, as DNA: TGTGCCAGCAGTGGCGGACTAGCGGGGACCTCCTACGAGCAGTACTTC. Its protein product is CASSGGLAGTSYEQYF. This chain links TRBV6-1 with TRBJ2-7; 12 nucleotides agree with TRBD2. CDR3 length: 16 amino acids. Germline V gene sequence: CDR1 MNHNS, CDR2 SASEGT. V trimming: 4 bases; J trimming: 0 bases; junction bases outside the gene matches: 4.

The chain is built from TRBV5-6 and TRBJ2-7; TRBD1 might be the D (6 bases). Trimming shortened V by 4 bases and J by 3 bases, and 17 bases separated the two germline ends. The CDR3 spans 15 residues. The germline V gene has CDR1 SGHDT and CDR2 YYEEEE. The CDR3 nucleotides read TGTGCCAGCAGCGTAACCGGGACAAATTTCTACGAGCAGTACTTC. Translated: CASSVTGTNFYEQYF.

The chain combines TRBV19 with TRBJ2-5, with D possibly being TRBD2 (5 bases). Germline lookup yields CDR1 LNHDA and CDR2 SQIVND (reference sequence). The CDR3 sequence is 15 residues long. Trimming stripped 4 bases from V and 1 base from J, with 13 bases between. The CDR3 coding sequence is TGTGCCAGTAGTAAACGGACCGGAGGCCAAGAGACCCAGTACTTC. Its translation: CASSKRTGGQETQYF.

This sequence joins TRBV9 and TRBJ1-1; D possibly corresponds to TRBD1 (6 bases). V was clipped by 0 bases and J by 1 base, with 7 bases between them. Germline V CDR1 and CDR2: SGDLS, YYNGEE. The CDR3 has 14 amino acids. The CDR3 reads CASSVGGQNTEAFF. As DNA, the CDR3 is TGTGCCAGCAGCGTAGGGGGACAGAACACTGAAGCTTTCTTT.

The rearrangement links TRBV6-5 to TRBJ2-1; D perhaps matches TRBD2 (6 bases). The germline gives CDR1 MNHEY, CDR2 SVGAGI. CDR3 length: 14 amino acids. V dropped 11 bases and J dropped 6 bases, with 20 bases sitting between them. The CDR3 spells CAAGTRGKANEQFF. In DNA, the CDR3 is TGTGCCGCTGGAACGCGGGGCAAGGCCAATGAGCAGTTCTTC.

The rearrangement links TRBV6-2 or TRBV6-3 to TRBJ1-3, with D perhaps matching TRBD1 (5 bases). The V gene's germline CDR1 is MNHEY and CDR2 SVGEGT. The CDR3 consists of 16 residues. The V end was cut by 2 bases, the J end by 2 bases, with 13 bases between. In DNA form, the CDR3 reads TGTGCCAGCAGTTACGCGACAGCGGGGCCTGGAAACACCATATATTTT. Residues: CASSYATAGPGNTIYF.

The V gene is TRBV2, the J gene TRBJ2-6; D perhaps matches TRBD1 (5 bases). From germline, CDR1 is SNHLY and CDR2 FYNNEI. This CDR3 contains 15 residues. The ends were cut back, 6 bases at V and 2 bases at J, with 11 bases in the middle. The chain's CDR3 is CASRQQETGANVLTF. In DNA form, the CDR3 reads TGTGCCAGCAGACAACAGGAGACTGGGGCCAACGTCCTGACTTTC.

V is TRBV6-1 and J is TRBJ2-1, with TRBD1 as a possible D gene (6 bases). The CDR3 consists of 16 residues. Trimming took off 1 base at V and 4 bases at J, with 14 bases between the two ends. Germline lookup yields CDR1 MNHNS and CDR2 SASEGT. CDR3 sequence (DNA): TGTGCCAGCAGTGAAGTAAGTCACAGGGTTTACAATGAGCAGTTCTTC. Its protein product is CASSEVSHRVYNEQFF.

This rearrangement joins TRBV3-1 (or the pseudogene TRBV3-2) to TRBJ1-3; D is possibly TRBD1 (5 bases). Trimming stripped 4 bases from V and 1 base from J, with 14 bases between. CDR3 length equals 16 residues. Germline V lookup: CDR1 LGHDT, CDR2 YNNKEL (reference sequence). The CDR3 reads CASSRSPGGSGNTIYF. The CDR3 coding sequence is TGTGCCAGCAGCCGTTCTCCCGGGGGTTCTGGAAACACCATATATTTT.